These 12 T cell receptor beta chains came from one sample sequenced in a study of blood T cell repertoires in COVID-19. The method was immunoSEQ multiplex PCR; TCRdb's version includes in-frame clones alone and lacks a portion of them. The sample has just over 85,000 clones, about nine tenths seen once. Sequenced material: peripheral blood. The source is a man aged 50-59 years with acute or convalescent COVID-19.

This clone has only one observation. V gene TRBV10-3 combines with J gene TRBJ2-1, with 9 bases lining up with TRBD1. V gave up 5 bases and J gave up 8 bases; unmatched junction bases: 10. In germline, CDR1 is ENHRY, CDR2 SYGVKD. This CDR3 has 15 amino acids. The CDR3 is CAISTWDRDSDEQFF. The CDR3 region has the DNA TGTGCCATCAGTACCTGGGACAGGGATTCCGATGAGCAGTTCTTC.

The chain combines TRBV7-2 with TRBJ2-2; possible D gene TRBD2, 5 bases. This CDR3 is 14 amino acids long. Per the germline V gene, CDR1 is SGHTA and CDR2 is FQGNSA. V was pared by 2 bases and J by 7 bases, with 11 bases between. This CDR3 is CASSLRGPGGELFF. CDR3 bases: TGTGCCAGCAGCTTACGCGGGCCGGGCGGGGAGCTGTTTTTT.

The chain is built from TRBV15 and TRBJ2-7; TRBD1 might be the D (6 bases). The length of the CDR3 is 16 residues. Trimming stripped 5 bases from V and 2 bases from J, with 19 bases between. Germline CDR1 and CDR2: LNHNV and YYDKDF (reference sequence). The DNA of the CDR3 is TGTGCCACCAGCCCCCGAGATGGCAGGGGCGCCTACGAGCAGTACTTC. This encodes CATSPRDGRGAYEQYF.

This chain connects TRBV7-3 to TRBJ1-5; D gene unclear. This CDR3 is built from 20 residues. V was shortened by 4 bases and J by 2 bases, with 27 bases between the two germline ends. CDR1 is SGHTA, CDR2 FQGTGA, per germline. The CDR3 DNA sequence: TGTGCCAGCAGCTCTACCCCCCTGTCCCTTAGGAGGAAGGGCAATCAGCCCCAGCATTTT. Protein product: CASSSTPLSLRRKGNQPQHF. Supplemented by reference TRBV7-3 and TRBJ1-5, the full variable domain reads GAGVSQTPSNKVTEKGKYVELRCDPISGHTALYWYRQSLGQGPEFLIYFQGTGAADDSGLPNDRFFAVRPEGSVSTLKIQRTERGDSAVYLCASSSTPLSLRRKGNQPQHFGDGTRLSIL.

The V and J genes are TRBV27 and TRBJ1-5; the D gene is possibly TRBD1 (6 bases). This CDR3 region has 15 residues. Germline lookup yields CDR1 MNHEY and CDR2 SMNVEV (reference sequence). V lost 6 bases, J lost 0 bases, and 12 bases lay in between. The CDR3 sequence: CASRLGGLSNQPQHF. In nucleotides, the CDR3 is TGTGCCAGCAGACTGGGGGGGCTTAGCAATCAGCCCCAGCATTTT.

This clone was seen just once. The V and J genes are TRBV30 and TRBJ1-2; 10 positions match TRBD1. Per germline, CDR1 GTSNPN and CDR2 SVGIG (reference sequence). The CDR3 is 15 amino acids. The V segment lost 2 bases and the J segment 5 bases; nucleotides outside the gene matches: 8. The CDR3, as DNA: TGTGCCTGGAGTCCAACTCGGACAGGGGGGTATGGCTACACCTTC. It yields the protein CAWSPTRTGGYGYTF.

V gene TRBV5-6 combines with J gene TRBJ1-6, with TRBD1 matching 9 bases. From germline, CDR1 is SGHDT and CDR2 YYEEEE. CDR3 size: 15 residues. V gave up 4 bases and J gave up 10 bases; unmatched junction bases: 9. This CDR3 is CASSGRTGEGSPLHF. In nucleotides, the CDR3 is TGTGCCAGCAGCGGGAGGACAGGGGAAGGGTCACCCCTCCACTTT.

The chain recombines TRBV10-3 with TRBJ1-3; 7 bases fit TRBD1. This CDR3 comprises 17 residues. V trimming: 4 bases; J trimming: 1 base; junction bases outside the gene matches: 10. From germline, CDR1 is ENHRY and CDR2 SYGVKD. The CDR3 DNA reads as TGTGCCATCAGTGCCGCCGGGACAGCGAATTCTGGAAACACCATATATTTT. Translating it yields CAISAAGTANSGNTIYF.

The gene calls are TRBV15 and TRBJ1-2; perhaps TRBD1 as D (6 bases). Germline CDR1 LNHNV, CDR2 YYDKDF (reference sequence). The length of the CDR3 is 14 residues. V was pared by 0 bases and J by 9 bases, with 14 bases between. Written as DNA, the CDR3 is TGTGCCACCAGCAGAGATCTCCATGGGGACAGCTACACCTTC. It translates to CATSRDLHGDSYTF.

This clone was recorded only once. The V gene is TRBV6-6, the J gene TRBJ1-2; a weak D match, TRBD1 (6 bases). The V and J ends lost 7 bases and 0 bases respectively, with 12 bases between them. The CDR3 length is 14 residues. Germline CDR1 and CDR2: MNHNY and SVGAGI (reference sequence). CDR3 in amino acids: CASMQGHSNYGYTF. The CDR3 DNA follows: TGTGCCAGCATGCAGGGGCATTCTAACTATGGCTACACCTTC.

The chain couples TRBV7-2 to TRBJ2-3; the match to TRBD2 covers 9 bases. Germline V gene data show CDR1 as SGHTA and CDR2 as FQGNSA. The J segment lost 4 bases and the V segment lost 4 bases, leaving 9 bases of the junction unmatched. CDR3 length: 16 amino acids. The CDR3 spells CASSYRRGGRSDTQYF. The DNA for the CDR3 is TGTGCCAGCAGCTACCGGCGGGGGGGCCGATCAGATACGCAGTATTTT.

The V call is TRBV5-8, the J call TRBJ2-5, with a tentative D call TRBD2 (5 bases). CDR1 is SGHTS, CDR2 YDEGEE, per germline. The CDR3 is 15 residues long. The V and J ends lost 4 bases and 7 bases respectively, with 20 bases between them. CDR3 region: CASSPRLNVRGTQYF. The CDR3 bases are TGTGCCAGCAGCCCTCGTTTGAATGTTCGGGGGACCCAGTACTTC.